The 2 T cell receptor beta chains reported below all come from one sample, sequenced in a study of shared clonotypes between healthy human individuals. The assay was immunoSEQ multiplex PCR, and TCRdb's table has in-frame clones only and misses some. The sample has a few hundred thousand clones, approximately 79% seen once. Material for sequencing was memory CD4+ T cells sorted from blood. Noted subset: CD45RA-negative fraction. These receptors originate from a man aged 25-40 years in good health.

The chain couples TRBV28 to TRBJ2-3; 8 bases line up with TRBD2. Germline values: CDR1 MDHEN, CDR2 SYDVKM. V trimming: 7 bases; J trimming: 9 bases; junction bases outside the gene matches: 12. The CDR3 totals 14 residues. CDR3 DNA sequence: TGTGCCAGCATCCAAGCGGGGGTTGGGCCAACGCAGTATTTT. Encoded protein: CASIQAGVGPTQYF. Filled out from reference TRBV28 and TRBJ2-3, the complete variable domain reads DVKVTQSSRYLVKRTGEKVFLECVQDMDHENMFWYRQDPGLGLRLIYFSYDVKMKEKGDIPEGYSVSREKKERFSLILESASTNQTSMYLCASIQAGVGPTQYFGPGTRLTVL.

The J gene is TRBJ2-1, the V gene TRBV2, with D tentatively TRBD1 or TRBD2 (5 bases each). The CDR3 contains 17 residues. Deletions cut 1 base from V and 6 bases from J, with 19 bases between. Germline CDR1 is SNHLY and CDR2 is FYNNEI. CDR3 sequence (DNA): TGTGCCAGCAGTGAAGGCCTCGGGACCGGGTTTGGCAATGAGCAGTTCTTC. This gives the protein CASSEGLGTGFGNEQFF.